This TCR beta chain comes out of a study of blood T cell repertoires in COVID-19. Study-level information: Material from acute and convalescent COVID-19 was sourced from the United States, Italy and Spain. PBMCs, B-cell-depleted T cells, or T cells provided the cDNA or gDNA that made up the material.

Under the authors' procedure: How many nucleated cells were present was estimated from reference gene primer amplification. The method was immunoSEQ multiplex PCR; TCRdb's version includes in-frame clones alone and lacks a portion of them. That table gives V, J and clone size, and the DNA gave D and trimming. The sample contains 54,000 or so clones, approximately 85% of which appear only once. The germline V and J ends were trimmed by 6 bases and 3 bases, with 10 bases remaining between them. Germline V lookup: CDR1 ENHRY, CDR2 SYGVKD. This CDR3 contains 13 residues. The sequencing sample was made of peripheral blood. The clonotype originates from a woman over 75 with acute or convalescent COVID-19. The genes are TRBV10-3 and TRBJ2-3; D ambiguous. CDR3 in amino acids: CAISPTPTDTQYF. For the CDR3, the DNA is TGTGCCATCAGCCCTACCCCGACAGATACGCAGTATTTT.